These T cell receptor beta chains were read from a single sample in a study of blood T cell repertoires in COVID-19. The protocol was immunoSEQ multiplex PCR, while the TCRdb copy is restricted to in-frame clones and leaves out a portion. The profile shows 99,000 or so clones, over 80% of them singletons. The source material was peripheral blood. The source of these receptors is a man between 65 and 85 years old with active or convalescent COVID-19. Both conserved end residues are part of each CDR3. The order of the fields is clone size, V gene, J gene, CDR3 protein. Clone size is given for some rows only: seen once, a few or many times, or a class if the clone is expanded.

clone_size: .
v_call: TRBV18
j_call: TRBJ2-2
cdr3_aa: CASSPLDTPTGELFF

clone_size: once
v_call: TRBV6-5
j_call: TRBJ2-7
cdr3_aa: CASGDSWEYEQYF

clone_size: .
v_call: TRBV19
j_call: TRBJ1-4
cdr3_aa: CASSAGQGSSEKLFF

clone_size: .
v_call: TRBV30
j_call: TRBJ1-2
cdr3_aa: CAWSPGSYGYTF

clone_size: few
v_call: TRBV7-2
j_call: TRBJ1-3
cdr3_aa: CASSFKGIGGNTIYF

clone_size: .
v_call: TRBV19
j_call: TRBJ1-1
cdr3_aa: CASSRSDIQTEAFF

clone_size: .
v_call: TRBV30
j_call: TRBJ1-6
cdr3_aa: CAWSPKGQGLSPLHF

clone_size: few
v_call: TRBV29-1
j_call: TRBJ1-2
cdr3_aa: CSVWDLYYGYTF

clone_size: .
v_call: TRBV5-1
j_call: TRBJ1-1
cdr3_aa: CASSWQGTGNTEAFF

clone_size: .
v_call: TRBV18
j_call: TRBJ1-1
cdr3_aa: CASSGGPNTEAFF

clone_size: .
v_call: TRBV5-1
j_call: TRBJ1-1
cdr3_aa: CASRSTGGTEAFF

clone_size: .
v_call: TRBV6-5
j_call: TRBJ1-6
cdr3_aa: CASATVSNSPLHF

clone_size: few
v_call: TRBV3-1/TRBV3-2
j_call: TRBJ1-2
cdr3_aa: CASSLRTGRGYTF

clone_size: .
v_call: TRBV29-1
j_call: TRBJ2-7
cdr3_aa: CSVSGYQTGMGYEQYF

clone_size: .
v_call: TRBV11-2
j_call: TRBJ2-7
cdr3_aa: CASSLGGLTYEQYF

clone_size: few
v_call: TRBV28
j_call: TRBJ2-3
cdr3_aa: CASSWEGTDTQYF

clone_size: .
v_call: TRBV6-6
j_call: TRBJ1-2
cdr3_aa: CASSSPGAGDGYTF

clone_size: once
v_call: TRBV19
j_call: TRBJ1-1
cdr3_aa: CASNPRREGTEAFF

clone_size: .
v_call: TRBV4-1
j_call: TRBJ1-2
cdr3_aa: CASSPRRAVYGYTF

clone_size: once
v_call: TRBV19
j_call: TRBJ1-6
cdr3_aa: CASSGTGVSYNSPLHF

clone_size: .
v_call: TRBV7-8
j_call: TRBJ2-5
cdr3_aa: CASSWGSGGKQETQYF

clone_size: once
v_call: TRBV4-1
j_call: TRBJ2-7
cdr3_aa: CASSQLDTPGSSYEQYF

clone_size: once
v_call: TRBV29-1
j_call: TRBJ1-2
cdr3_aa: CSVENRGRGYTF

clone_size: .
v_call: TRBV13
j_call: TRBJ1-3
cdr3_aa: CASTQNQGARGNTIYF

clone_size: .
v_call: TRBV4-1
j_call: TRBJ2-1
cdr3_aa: CASSQEARRGEQFF

clone_size: .
v_call: TRBV24-1
j_call: TRBJ2-5
cdr3_aa: CATSDLGVGGQGSETQYF

clone_size: few
v_call: TRBV5-4
j_call: TRBJ2-6
cdr3_aa: CASRAGQGANSGANVLTF

clone_size: .
v_call: TRBV3-1/TRBV3-2
j_call: TRBJ1-2
cdr3_aa: CASSQDPGTNGYTF

clone_size: .
v_call: TRBV3-1/TRBV3-2
j_call: TRBJ1-3
cdr3_aa: CASSQDPGTGIYF

clone_size: .
v_call: TRBV3-1/TRBV3-2
j_call: TRBJ2-1
cdr3_aa: CASSLNGLAGGQGQFF

clone_size: .
v_call: TRBV11-2
j_call: TRBJ2-1
cdr3_aa: CASRHTGEGDEQFF

clone_size: .
v_call: TRBV5-4
j_call: TRBJ1-2
cdr3_aa: CASSATGALGYTF

clone_size: .
v_call: TRBV7-9
j_call: TRBJ2-5
cdr3_aa: CASSSFPLLTEQKETQYF

clone_size: .
v_call: TRBV19
j_call: TRBJ2-1
cdr3_aa: CASSRTGTGFYNEQFF

clone_size: .
v_call: TRBV28
j_call: TRBJ1-2
cdr3_aa: CASTVEGRVYGYTF